This entry lists 6 T cell receptor beta chains sequenced from one sample in a study of T cell changes during pregnancy in multiple sclerosis. Sequencing used immunoSEQ multiplex PCR; TCRdb keeps in-frame clones, though not all of them. The sample consists of about 67,000 clones, 92% of them appearing once. Here the sequenced sample was peripheral blood, taken in the second trimester of pregnancy. The receptors here all came from a female donor in good health, enrolled as a control in a pregnancy study.

The V and J genes are TRBV29-1 and TRBJ2-3; the D is unclear. CDR1 is SQVTM, CDR2 ANQGSEA, per germline. The CDR3 length is 12 residues. Trimming removed 6 bases from V and 4 bases from J, with 11 bases in between. The CDR3 protein is CSVTLDPDTQYF. As DNA, the CDR3 is TGCAGCGTCACCCTAGATCCAGATACGCAGTATTTT.

This clone was observed a handful of times. The V call is TRBV7-6, the J call TRBJ2-7, with 7 bases matching TRBD2. The germline V gene encodes CDR1 SGHVS and CDR2 FNYEAQ. The CDR3 is 14 residues long. V lost 1 base, J lost 1 base, and 1 base stayed unmatched. The CDR3 sequence is CASSLDGGSYEQYF. The CDR3 DNA is TGTGCCAGCAGCTTAGACGGGGGGTCCTACGAGCAGTACTTC.

This clone was seen just once. The chain employs TRBV7-9 and TRBJ2-3; 7 positions match TRBD2. The length of the CDR3 is 17 residues. The trim removed 3 bases at V and 2 bases at J, leaving 11 bases unmatched. The germline gives CDR1 SEHNR, CDR2 FQNEAQ (reference sequence). CDR3 in amino acids: CASSFLAGPSFTDTQYF. The CDR3 nucleotides are TGTGCCAGCAGCTTTTTAGCGGGCCCCTCCTTCACAGATACGCAGTATTTT.

The V and J genes are TRBV27 and TRBJ1-3, with D hard to call. Germline V lookup: CDR1 MNHEY, CDR2 SMNVEV (reference sequence). Trimming stripped 8 bases from V and 5 bases from J, with 10 bases between. The length of the CDR3 is 12 residues. The CDR3 is CASGQSRNTIYF. CDR3 bases: TGTGCCAGCGGCCAATCCCGAAACACCATATATTTT.

The gene calls are TRBV5-1 and TRBJ1-1; D gene unclear. Looked up from germline, CDR1 is SGHRS and CDR2 is YFSETQ. Trimming removed 0 bases at V and 1 base at J, with 4 bases between. The CDR3 has 13 residues. The DNA for the CDR3 is TGCGCCAGCAGCTTGGACAGGAACACTGAAGCTTTCTTT. Translation gives CASSLDRNTEAFF.

Concerning this clone: The junction departs from germline at one end; a sequencing error may be responsible. The J gene is TRBJ1-2, the V gene TRBV30, with TRBD1 matching 8 bases. Germline V gene lookup returns CDR1 GTSNPN and CDR2 SVGIG (reference sequence). The CDR3 contains 15 residues. The CDR3 DNA follows: TGTGCCTGGCGGCAAGTCGGACAGGGCGACTATGGCTGCACCTTC. It yields the protein CAWRQVGQGDYGCTF. The full variable domain, with the rest looked up from reference TRBV30 and TRBJ1-2, is SQTIHQWPATLVQPVGSPLSLECTVEGTSNPNLYWYRQAAGRGLQLLFYSVGIGQISSEVPQNLSASRPQDRQFILSSKKLLLSDSGFYLCAWRQVGQGDYGCTFGSGTRLTVV.